Presented here are 23 T cell receptor beta chains from one specimen sequenced in a study of blood T cell repertoires in COVID-19. Assay used: immunoSEQ multiplex PCR; TCRdb lists only in-frame clones, some missing. The sample carries 95,000 to 150,000 clones, around 91% recorded once. The sample was peripheral blood. Every receptor here comes from a woman aged 55-70 years with COVID-19, enrolled during active disease.

This clone was observed a single time. V gene TRBV25-1 combines with J gene TRBJ1-1, with D hard to call. The V gene's germline CDR1 is MGHDK and CDR2 SYGVNS. V was clipped by 2 bases and J by 5 bases, with 12 bases between them. This CDR3 has 14 residues. The CDR3 loop reads CASSEAGRKTEAFF. CDR3 coding DNA: TGTGCCAGCAGTGAAGCGGGTCGGAAGACTGAAGCTTTCTTT.

V is TRBV7-9 and J is TRBJ1-2, with D perhaps matching TRBD1 (6 bases). V lost 5 bases, J lost 4 bases, and 17 bases lay in between. CDR1 and CDR2 from the germline V gene are SEHNR and FQNEAQ (reference sequence). The length of the CDR3 is 15 residues. The CDR3 protein is CASSPRGGPGYGYTF. In DNA form, the CDR3 reads TGTGCCAGCAGCCCTAGGGGGGGGCCGGGCTATGGCTACACCTTC.

This chain links TRBV6-6 with TRBJ2-1, with 14 bases matching TRBD2. The CDR3 extends over 16 amino acids. Germline CDR1 and CDR2: MNHNY and SVGAGI (reference sequence). Trimming removed 2 bases from V and 7 bases from J; junction bases left unmatched: 4. The CDR3 region is CASSYTTSGGANEQFF. The CDR3 DNA reads as TGTGCCAGCAGTTACACGACTAGCGGGGGGGCAAATGAGCAGTTCTTC.

This chain uses TRBV7-6 with TRBJ1-6; TRBD1 might be the D (6 bases). Looked up from germline, CDR1 is SGHVS and CDR2 is FNYEAQ. The V end was cut by 2 bases, the J end by 7 bases, with 15 bases between. This CDR3 is 16 amino acids long. The CDR3 nucleotides read TGTGCCAGCAGCTTATATTTCGCAGGGGAGAATTCACCCCTCCACTTT. As protein: CASSLYFAGENSPLHF.

This sequence joins TRBV2 and TRBJ1-1; no clear D. The CDR3 extends over 10 amino acids. Trimming cost V 8 bases and J 5 bases, with 6 bases left between them. CDR1 and CDR2 from the germline V gene are SNHLY and FYNNEI. The CDR3 loop reads CASSLTEAFF. The CDR3 coding sequence is TGTGCCAGCTCGCTAACTGAAGCTTTCTTT.

This clone has a single count. The V and J genes are TRBV6-5 and TRBJ1-5; D is uncertain. The V gene lost 2 bases and the J gene lost 7 bases, with 9 bases spanning the gap. Germline V gives CDR1 MNHEY, CDR2 SVGAGI. The CDR3 covers 13 residues. CDR3 sequence reads: CASSYTGRQPQHF. CDR3 nucleotides: TGTGCCAGCAGTTACACCGGGAGACAGCCCCAGCATTTT.

V usage is TRBV7-6 and J usage is TRBJ2-1; 7 bases match TRBD2. The CDR3 runs 13 residues. Germline CDR1 SGHVS, CDR2 FNYEAQ. The V segment lost 6 bases and the J segment 6 bases; nucleotides outside the gene matches: 5. The chain's CDR3 is CASRLWEGNEQFF. CDR3 coding DNA: TGTGCCAGCAGGCTATGGGAGGGCAATGAGCAGTTCTTC.

The V gene is TRBV19, the J gene TRBJ2-5; TRBD2 agrees at 8 bases. This CDR3 has 16 amino acids. J lost 3 bases, V lost 4 bases, and 10 bases had no gene match. CDR1 LNHDA and CDR2 SQIVND come from the germline V gene (reference sequence). CDR3 nucleotide sequence: TGTGCCAGTAGTAGTGTAGCCATAGCGGGGAAAGAGACCCAGTACTTC. It yields the protein CASSSVAIAGKETQYF.

This chain connects TRBV11-2 to TRBJ1-5; D may be TRBD1 (5 bases). Germline CDR1 is SGHAT and CDR2 is FQNNGV. This CDR3 contains 14 residues. Trimming left V 1 base short and J 3 bases short, with 7 bases between. The CDR3 DNA is TGTGCCAGCAGCTTAGTGGACACCAATCAGCCCCAGCATTTT. Encoded protein: CASSLVDTNQPQHF.

V and J are TRBV27 and TRBJ1-5; 7 nucleotides align to TRBD1. J gave up 7 bases and V 4 bases, and 7 bases lay outside the gene matches. CDR1 and CDR2 (germline): MNHEY, SMNVEV (reference sequence). The CDR3 has 14 residues. The DNA for the CDR3 is TGTGCCAGCAGTTACAGGGGCGGGGTGCAGCCCCAGCATTTT. Translating gives CASSYRGGVQPQHF.

The chain combines TRBV19 with TRBJ1-1; D is unresolved. The CDR3 has 14 amino acids. Trimming left V 3 bases short and J 11 bases short, with 19 bases between. In germline, CDR1 is LNHDA, CDR2 SQIVND (reference sequence). In DNA form, the CDR3 reads TGTGCCAGTAGTATTGTCTCCCCCCGGAGCTTCGCTTTCTTT. Amino acids: CASSIVSPRSFAFF.

The table lists this clone with a few counts. V and J are TRBV4-3 and TRBJ1-2; 8 nucleotides line up with TRBD1. Losses at the gene ends were 1 base for V and 2 bases for J; bases not matched to a gene: 9. The CDR3 is 17 amino acids. Germline lookup yields CDR1 LGHNA and CDR2 YSLEER. The CDR3 region is CASSQVDFGTGNYGYTF. The CDR3 nucleotides are TGCGCCAGCAGCCAAGTCGACTTCGGGACAGGCAACTATGGCTACACCTTC.

The V call is TRBV27, the J call TRBJ2-7; 11 nucleotides agree with TRBD2. The CDR3 is 16 residues long. Germline V gene lookup returns CDR1 MNHEY and CDR2 SMNVEV (reference sequence). Germline trimming cut 5 bases from V and 1 base from J; bases unmatched to any gene: 7. CDR3 region: CASSPRLAGWSYEQYF. Written as DNA, the CDR3 is TGTGCCAGCAGTCCAAGACTAGCGGGGTGGTCCTACGAGCAGTACTTC.

J is TRBJ2-1 and V is TRBV6-2 or TRBV6-3; TRBD1 might be the D (6 bases). Between the trimmed V and J ends, which lost 0 bases and 4 bases, there was a span of 28 bases. Germline CDR1 MNHEY, CDR2 SVGEGT. The CDR3 consists of 21 residues. Here the CDR3 DNA reads TGTGCCAGCAGTTACTCTGGCCGCAGCGAGGGAATCCAGGGGTTTTACAATGAGCAGTTCTTC. It specifies CASSYSGRSEGIQGFYNEQFF.

The CDR3, as DNA: TGTGCCAGTAGTCGGGAGTATGAGCAGTTCTTC. Encoded protein: CASSREYEQFF. The V gene is TRBV19, the J gene TRBJ2-1; D is perhaps TRBD2 (6 bases). The V end lost 5 bases, the J end lost 8 bases, and 7 bases lay between the germline ends. The CDR3 runs 11 residues. Germline CDR1 LNHDA, CDR2 SQIVND (reference sequence). Based on the CDR3 plus reference TRBV19 and TRBJ2-1, the full variable domain is DGGITQSPKYLFRKEGQNVTLSCEQNLNHDAMYWYRQDPGQGLRLIYYSQIVNDFQKGDIAEGYSVSREKKESFPLTVTSAQKNPTAFYLCASSREYEQFFGPGTRLTVL.

The rearrangement joins TRBV3-1 (or the pseudogene TRBV3-2) to TRBJ1-1, with 9 bases identical to TRBD1. This CDR3 contains 14 residues. V lost 4 bases, J lost 7 bases, and 7 bases stayed unmatched. Germline V CDR1 and CDR2: LGHDT, YNNKEL (reference sequence). The CDR3 is CASSPLTGGHEAFF. The DNA for the CDR3 is TGTGCCAGCAGCCCACTGACAGGGGGACATGAAGCTTTCTTT.

The chain joins TRBV4-2 to TRBJ1-1; 8 nucleotides agree with TRBD1. The V and J ends lost 1 base and 12 bases, in that order; junction bases with no gene match: 4. The germline V gene has CDR1 LGHNA and CDR2 YNFKEQ. The CDR3 has 12 residues. The CDR3 DNA sequence: TGTGCCAGCAGCCAAGGGGACAGGTGGTCTTTCTTT. This codes for CASSQGDRWSFF.

The J gene is TRBJ2-1, the V gene TRBV5-1, with 7 bases identical to TRBD2. Trimming at V came to 0 bases and at J to 10 bases, leaving 7 bases not matched to a gene. The germline V gene encodes CDR1 SGHRS and CDR2 YFSETQ. CDR3 length equals 14 residues. In DNA form, the CDR3 reads TGCGCCAGCAGCTTGGACAGCTGGGGGGGGGAGCAGTTCTTC. The encoded protein is CASSLDSWGGEQFF.

V is TRBV6-2 or TRBV6-3 and J is TRBJ1-5, with a weak D call TRBD1 (6 bases). The CDR3 has 15 amino acids. Germline-derived CDR1 and CDR2 are MNHEY and SVGEGT. Trimming took 5 bases from V and 3 from J, leaving 14 bases between them. CDR3 nucleotides: TGTGCCAGCAGTATCCGCCGGGACACCAATCAGCCCCAGCATTTT. It translates to CASSIRRDTNQPQHF.

V is TRBV11-2 and J is TRBJ2-7; D unclear. The CDR3 is made up of 16 amino acids. CDR1 and CDR2 from the germline V gene are SGHAT and FQNNGV. Between the trimmed V and J ends, which lost 2 bases and 2 bases, there was a span of 16 bases. The CDR3 DNA is TGTGCCAGCAGCTTATCCGGAGTCTTTGGCGCCTACGAGCAGTACTTC. Translated: CASSLSGVFGAYEQYF.

The chain employs TRBV6-1 and TRBJ1-5; D unresolved. CDR3 length: 16 amino acids. The V and J ends lost 3 bases and 4 bases respectively, with 16 bases between them. Germline V gene lookup returns CDR1 MNHNS and CDR2 SASEGT. CDR3 sequence reads: CASSETGSLWNQPQHF. In DNA form, the CDR3 reads TGTGCCAGCAGTGAGACGGGTAGCCTGTGGAATCAGCCCCAGCATTTT.

This chain connects TRBV7-2 to TRBJ1-2; 11 bases are a match to TRBD1. CDR1 SGHTA and CDR2 FQGNSA come from the germline V gene. The V and J ends lost 1 base and 12 bases, in that order; junction bases with no gene match: 10. The CDR3 is 15 amino acids. This CDR3 reads CASSLGLRDRGGHTF. In nucleotides, the CDR3 is TGTGCCAGCAGCTTAGGGCTTAGGGACAGGGGGGGACACACCTTC.

The chain links TRBV5-1 to TRBJ1-2; 11 bases align to TRBD1. Looked up from germline, CDR1 is SGHRS and CDR2 is YFSETQ. The trim removed 8 bases at V and 2 bases at J, leaving 2 bases unmatched. The CDR3 sequence is 13 residues long. The CDR3 loop is CASGTGGNYGYTF. CDR3 bases: TGCGCCAGTGGGACAGGGGGGAACTATGGCTACACCTTC.